Listed below are T cell receptor beta chains from one sample, sequenced in a study of cytomegalovirus exposure and HLA in healthy donors. Some clones are missing from TCRdb's copy, which holds only in-frame ones; the method was immunoSEQ multiplex PCR. Of 200,000 to 250,000 clones in the sample, roughly 84% were seen once. Sequenced input: PBMCs. These TCRs come from a woman in her late teens or twenties in good health and CMV-seropositive. The CDR3 runs from the conserved cysteine through the conserved F or W. Each record gives: clone size, D gene, V gene, J gene, CDR3 protein, CDR3 DNA. The D gene is left open where the match is weak. A clone size is listed for some rows: how often the clone was seen (once, few, many), or a class if it is expanded.

abundance: -
d_gene: -
v_gene: TRBV5-1
j_gene: TRBJ1-2
CDR3aa: CASSFRGNYGYTF
CDR3nt: TGCGCCAGCAGCTTCCGGGGGAACTATGGCTACACCTTC

abundance: -
d_gene: -
v_gene: TRBV6-1
j_gene: TRBJ1-5
CDR3aa: CASSDAGANQPQHF
CDR3nt: TGTGCCAGCAGTGACGCTGGGGCCAATCAGCCCCAGCATTTT

abundance: -
d_gene: TRBD1
v_gene: TRBV7-6
j_gene: TRBJ2-3
CDR3aa: CASSVRGSTDTQYF
CDR3nt: TGTGCCAGCAGCGTCAGGGGGAGCACAGATACGCAGTATTTT

abundance: -
d_gene: -
v_gene: TRBV7-2
j_gene: TRBJ1-1
CDR3aa: CASNGGGGRSNTEAFF
CDR3nt: TGTGCCAGCAACGGAGGGGGGGGAAGGTCGAACACTGAAGCTTTCTTT

abundance: -
d_gene: -
v_gene: TRBV27
j_gene: TRBJ2-7
CDR3aa: CASSLAGNSYEQYF
CDR3nt: TGTGCCAGCAGTTTAGCAGGGAACTCCTACGAGCAGTACTTC

abundance: -
d_gene: -
v_gene: TRBV15
j_gene: TRBJ1-2
CDR3aa: CATSRRDSNYGYTF
CDR3nt: TGTGCCACCAGCAGGCGGGACTCCAACTATGGCTACACCTTC

abundance: -
d_gene: TRBD2
v_gene: TRBV5-1
j_gene: TRBJ2-3
CDR3aa: CASSLPTSGSTDTQYF
CDR3nt: TGCGCCAGCAGCCTACCCACTAGCGGCAGCACAGATACGCAGTATTTT

abundance: -
d_gene: TRBD2
v_gene: TRBV11-1
j_gene: TRBJ2-7
CDR3aa: CASTKSTSGGYEQYF
CDR3nt: TGTGCCAGCACCAAATCGACTAGCGGAGGCTACGAGCAGTACTTC

abundance: -
d_gene: -
v_gene: TRBV4-1
j_gene: TRBJ2-7
CDR3aa: CASSQGPDDTYEQYF
CDR3nt: TGCGCCAGCAGCCAAGGACCTGACGACACCTACGAGCAGTACTTC

abundance: -
d_gene: -
v_gene: TRBV30
j_gene: TRBJ1-5
CDR3aa: CAWSVPTMQGSQPQHF
CDR3nt: TGTGCCTGGAGTGTACCGACTATGCAAGGCAGTCAGCCCCAGCATTTT

abundance: -
d_gene: TRBD1
v_gene: TRBV28
j_gene: TRBJ1-2
CDR3aa: CASSFGTGNYGYTF
CDR3nt: TGTGCCAGCAGTTTCGGGACAGGGAACTATGGCTACACCTTC

abundance: -
d_gene: -
v_gene: TRBV4-1
j_gene: TRBJ2-7
CDR3aa: CASSQVPGAVYEQYF
CDR3nt: TGCGCCAGCAGCCAAGTACCGGGAGCAGTCTACGAGCAGTACTTC

abundance: -
d_gene: TRBD1
v_gene: TRBV7-9
j_gene: TRBJ2-5
CDR3aa: CASSEGQGEETQYF
CDR3nt: TGTGCCAGCAGCGAGGGACAGGGGGAAGAGACCCAGTACTTC

abundance: -
d_gene: TRBD1
v_gene: TRBV5-1
j_gene: TRBJ1-2
CDR3aa: CASSLGAGGSYGYTF
CDR3nt: TGCGCCAGCAGCTTGGGGGCAGGGGGCAGCTATGGCTACACCTTC

abundance: -
d_gene: -
v_gene: TRBV30
j_gene: TRBJ1-1
CDR3aa: CAWSLARYTEAFF
CDR3nt: TGTGCCTGGAGTTTAGCTCGATACACTGAAGCTTTCTTT

abundance: once
d_gene: -
v_gene: TRBV11-3
j_gene: TRBJ1-2
CDR3aa: CASSLGGDDGYTF
CDR3nt: TGTGCCAGCAGCTTAGGCGGGGATGACGGCTACACCTTC

abundance: -
d_gene: -
v_gene: TRBV5-4
j_gene: TRBJ1-1
CDR3aa: CASSLRRGVGAEAFF
CDR3nt: TGTGCCAGCAGCCTCCGACGGGGGGTGGGCGCTGAAGCTTTCTTT

abundance: once
d_gene: TRBD1
v_gene: TRBV18
j_gene: TRBJ2-2
CDR3aa: CASSPGQLNTGELFF
CDR3nt: TGTGCCAGCTCACCGGGACAGTTAAACACCGGGGAGCTGTTTTTT

abundance: -
d_gene: TRBD2
v_gene: TRBV15
j_gene: TRBJ2-1
CDR3aa: CATSRRFASGRGDEQFF
CDR3nt: TGTGCCACCAGCAGACGATTTGCTAGCGGGAGGGGGGATGAGCAGTTCTTC

abundance: -
d_gene: TRBD1
v_gene: TRBV28
j_gene: TRBJ1-2
CDR3aa: CASSSGQGRDYGYTF
CDR3nt: TGTGCCAGCAGTTCGGGACAGGGGCGGGACTATGGCTACACCTTC

abundance: -
d_gene: -
v_gene: TRBV18
j_gene: TRBJ2-7
CDR3aa: CASSSTGTSYEQYF
CDR3nt: TGTGCCAGCTCATCGACAGGAACCTCCTACGAGCAGTACTTC

abundance: -
d_gene: -
v_gene: TRBV19
j_gene: TRBJ2-3
CDR3aa: CASSIGQASTDTQYF
CDR3nt: TGTGCCAGTAGTATAGGGCAGGCAAGCACAGATACGCAGTATTTT

abundance: -
d_gene: -
v_gene: TRBV18
j_gene: TRBJ2-5
CDR3aa: CASSRGAQGSQETQYF
CDR3nt: TGTGCCAGCTCCCGTGGGGCGCAGGGTTCCCAAGAGACCCAGTACTTC

abundance: once
d_gene: TRBD1
v_gene: TRBV7-8
j_gene: TRBJ2-7
CDR3aa: CASSLGTATYEQYF
CDR3nt: TGTGCCAGCAGCCTTGGGACAGCGACCTACGAGCAGTACTTC

abundance: -
d_gene: TRBD1
v_gene: TRBV29-1
j_gene: TRBJ1-2
CDR3aa: CSVETDRAVGYTF
CDR3nt: TGCAGCGTTGAAACCGACAGGGCCGTAGGCTACACCTTC

abundance: -
d_gene: -
v_gene: TRBV4-1
j_gene: TRBJ2-1
CDR3aa: CASSQDHYNEQFF
CDR3nt: TGCGCCAGCAGCCAAGATCATTACAATGAGCAGTTCTTC

abundance: -
d_gene: -
v_gene: TRBV15
j_gene: TRBJ1-2
CDR3aa: CATSRDRVPNYGYTF
CDR3nt: TGTGCCACCAGCAGAGACAGGGTCCCTAACTATGGCTACACCTTC

abundance: -
d_gene: -
v_gene: TRBV29-1
j_gene: TRBJ2-7
CDR3aa: CSVEGREGEQYF
CDR3nt: TGCAGCGTTGAAGGCAGGGAAGGAGAGCAGTACTTC

abundance: once
d_gene: -
v_gene: TRBV10-3
j_gene: TRBJ1-2
CDR3aa: CAISGSQGSVYGYTF
CDR3nt: TGTGCCATCAGTGGCTCACAGGGATCGGTCTACGGCTACACCTTC

abundance: -
d_gene: -
v_gene: TRBV10-3
j_gene: TRBJ1-5
CDR3aa: CAISEAGGQPQHF
CDR3nt: TGTGCCATCAGTGAGGCGGGGGGACAGCCCCAGCATTTT

abundance: -
d_gene: TRBD2
v_gene: TRBV27
j_gene: TRBJ2-2
CDR3aa: CASSSLLAGGITGELFF
CDR3nt: TGTGCCAGCAGTTCCCTACTAGCGGGAGGGATCACCGGGGAGCTGTTTTTT

abundance: few
d_gene: -
v_gene: TRBV27
j_gene: TRBJ1-5
CDR3aa: CASSSTPYQPQHF
CDR3nt: TGTGCCAGCAGTTCGACACCCTATCAGCCCCAGCATTTT

abundance: -
d_gene: TRBD1
v_gene: TRBV28
j_gene: TRBJ1-4
CDR3aa: CATGDSEKLFF
CDR3nt: TGTGCCACCGGGGACAGCGAAAAACTGTTTTTT

abundance: -
d_gene: TRBD2
v_gene: TRBV11-2
j_gene: TRBJ2-3
CDR3aa: CASSSIWVERGDTQYF
CDR3nt: TGTGCCAGCAGCTCCATCTGGGTAGAGCGGGGGGATACGCAGTATTTT

abundance: -
d_gene: TRBD2
v_gene: TRBV9
j_gene: TRBJ2-1
CDR3aa: CASSPLPSGSYNEQFF
CDR3nt: TGTGCCAGCAGCCCCCTCCCTAGCGGGTCCTACAATGAGCAGTTCTTC

abundance: -
d_gene: -
v_gene: TRBV7-8
j_gene: TRBJ1-1
CDR3aa: CASSPQRGRTWPNTEAFF
CDR3nt: TGTGCCAGCAGCCCGCAAAGGGGTAGGACATGGCCGAACACTGAAGCTTTCTTT

abundance: -
d_gene: TRBD1
v_gene: TRBV29-1
j_gene: TRBJ2-7
CDR3aa: CSVTYRGTGSAEQYF
CDR3nt: TGCAGCGTTACTTACCGCGGGACAGGGTCGGCCGAGCAGTACTTC

abundance: -
d_gene: TRBD2
v_gene: TRBV2
j_gene: TRBJ2-1
CDR3aa: CASSSRFLAGDNNEQFF
CDR3nt: TGTGCCAGCAGCTCAAGGTTTCTAGCGGGAGATAACAATGAGCAGTTCTTC

abundance: -
d_gene: -
v_gene: TRBV14
j_gene: TRBJ2-7
CDR3aa: CASNQAGLSYEQYF
CDR3nt: TGTGCCAGCAACCAGGCAGGCCTCTCCTACGAGCAGTACTTC

abundance: -
d_gene: -
v_gene: TRBV11-3
j_gene: TRBJ2-7
CDR3aa: CASRFGSEQYF
CDR3nt: TGTGCCAGCCGTTTCGGGAGCGAGCAGTACTTC

abundance: few
d_gene: TRBD1
v_gene: TRBV4-1
j_gene: TRBJ2-2
CDR3aa: CASSQNRGAGELFF
CDR3nt: TGCGCCAGCAGCCAGAACAGGGGTGCCGGGGAGCTGTTTTTT

abundance: -
d_gene: -
v_gene: TRBV6-1
j_gene: TRBJ2-7
CDR3aa: CASSRTELSYEQYF
CDR3nt: TGTGCCAGCAGCCGGACAGAACTCTCCTACGAGCAGTACTTC

abundance: -
d_gene: -
v_gene: TRBV27
j_gene: TRBJ2-1
CDR3aa: CASSETRSEQFF
CDR3nt: TGTGCCAGCAGTGAGACGCGGAGTGAGCAGTTCTTC

abundance: -
d_gene: TRBD2
v_gene: TRBV5-1
j_gene: TRBJ2-1
CDR3aa: CASSSLAGGPSSYNEQFF
CDR3nt: TGCGCCAGCAGCTCTCTAGCGGGAGGGCCGAGCTCCTACAATGAGCAGTTCTTC

abundance: -
d_gene: -
v_gene: TRBV25-1
j_gene: TRBJ2-1
CDR3aa: CASRTGYEQFF
CDR3nt: TGTGCCAGCAGGACAGGTTATGAGCAGTTCTTC